This TCR beta chain came from a study of T cells in tuberculosis. As for the study in general: CD1B tetramers identified T cells specific for mycobacterial lipid GMM.

Concerning this clone: No antigen is known for it.

Broader study findings: Active tuberculosis patients had shorter CDR3-alpha; the beta difference was nonsignificant. GEM motif frequencies gave approximately 70% accuracy; the GMM repertoire gave 80% to 90%.

Profiled with immunoSEQ multiplex PCR; TCRdb holds only in-frame clones, not every one. The sample has under 35,000 clones, just over 90% seen once. The time point: new active TB diagnosis, blood taken before or within 7 days of starting treatment. Unsorted cryopreserved PBMC were sequenced, averaging roughly 100,000 T cells per clinical donor. The CDR3 length is 16 residues. CDR1 is LNHDA and CDR2 is SQIVND in the germline V gene (reference sequence). V was clipped by 1 base and J by 3 bases; unmatched bases: 8. This chain uses TRBV19 with TRBJ2-7; TRBD1 aligns across 8 bases. This clonotype was sampled from an adult with tuberculosis. Some clones in this sample may be carry-over from other donors' samples. This sample comprised PBMCs, obtained at tuberculosis diagnosis. The CDR3: CASSIGQGRNHYEQYF. In DNA, the CDR3 is TGTGCCAGTAGTATAGGACAGGGGCGAAATCACTACGAGCAGTACTTC.